The sequence of this TCR beta chain was determined in a study of blood T cell repertoires in COVID-19. This clone was recorded once. Authors' processing steps: Scientists estimated how many nucleated cells there were by amplifying reference gene primers. Only in-frame clones appear in the TCRdb table, and some are missing; sequencing was by immunoSEQ multiplex PCR. V and J calls and clone size follow that table, whereas D and trimming were derived from the DNA. The sample includes some 240,000 clones, around 90% of them seen just once. J gave up 9 bases and V 3 bases, and 4 bases lay outside the gene matches. The CDR3 sequence is 13 residues long.

Sequencing was performed on peripheral blood. This chain uses TRBV12-3 or TRBV12-4 with TRBJ2-1; TRBD2 matches 8 bases. The TCR originated in a man aged 55 to 69 who had recovered from COVID-19. CDR3 sequence: CASSFREGSEQFF. The CDR3 DNA reads as TGTGCCAGCAGTTTCCGGGAGGGGAGTGAGCAGTTCTTC.